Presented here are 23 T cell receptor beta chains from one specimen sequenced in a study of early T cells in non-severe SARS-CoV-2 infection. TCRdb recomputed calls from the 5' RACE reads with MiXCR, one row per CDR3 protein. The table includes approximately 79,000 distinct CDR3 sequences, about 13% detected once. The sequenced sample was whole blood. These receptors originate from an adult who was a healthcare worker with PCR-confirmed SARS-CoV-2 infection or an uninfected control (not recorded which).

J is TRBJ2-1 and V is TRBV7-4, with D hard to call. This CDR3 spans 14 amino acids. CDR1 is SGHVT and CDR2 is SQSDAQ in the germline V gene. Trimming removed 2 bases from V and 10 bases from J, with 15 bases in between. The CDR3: CASSLRVGIREQFF. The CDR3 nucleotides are TGTGCCAGCAGCTTACGTGTGGGGATACGGGAGCAGTTCTTC.

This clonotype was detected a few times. The DNA of the CDR3 is TGTGCCAGCAGCTTCGACAGGAGCTCCTACGAGCAGTACTTC. This gives the protein CASSFDRSSYEQYF. The genes are TRBV5-4 and TRBJ2-7, with a tentative D call TRBD1 (6 bases). Germline CDR1 reads SGHNT; CDR2 reads YYREEE (reference sequence). V lost 2 bases, J lost 0 bases, and 9 bases lay in between. The CDR3 spans 14 residues.

CDR3 sequence: CASMRGSTGENIQYF. The CDR3 nucleotides are TGTGCCAGCATGAGGGGTTCGACAGGGGAGAACATTCAGTACTTC. The chain carries TRBV6-4 and TRBJ2-4; 8 bases match TRBD1. The CDR3 is 15 amino acids. Per germline, CDR1 MRHNA and CDR2 SNTAGT. Unmatched junction bases numbered 12, after V lost 7 bases and J lost 7 bases.

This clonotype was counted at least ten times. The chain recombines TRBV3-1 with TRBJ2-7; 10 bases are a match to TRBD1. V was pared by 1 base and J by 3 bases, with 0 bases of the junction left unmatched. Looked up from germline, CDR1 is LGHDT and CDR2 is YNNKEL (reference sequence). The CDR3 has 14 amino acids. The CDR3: CASSQGTGGYEQYF. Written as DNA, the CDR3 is TGTGCCAGCAGCCAAGGGACAGGGGGCTACGAGCAGTACTTC.

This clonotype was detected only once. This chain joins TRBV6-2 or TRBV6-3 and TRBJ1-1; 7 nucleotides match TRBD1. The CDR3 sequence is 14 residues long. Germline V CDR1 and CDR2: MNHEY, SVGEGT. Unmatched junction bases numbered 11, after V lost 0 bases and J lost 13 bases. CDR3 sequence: CASSYSESRGELFF. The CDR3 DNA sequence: TGTGCCAGCAGTTACTCGGAAAGCAGGGGGGAGCTTTTCTTT.

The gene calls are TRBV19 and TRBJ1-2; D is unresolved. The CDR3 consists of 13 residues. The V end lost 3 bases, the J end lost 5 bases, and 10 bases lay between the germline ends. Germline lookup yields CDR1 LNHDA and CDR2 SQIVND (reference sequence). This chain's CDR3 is CASSIAVFYGYTF. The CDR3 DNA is TGTGCCAGTAGTATCGCGGTCTTTTATGGCTACACCTTC.

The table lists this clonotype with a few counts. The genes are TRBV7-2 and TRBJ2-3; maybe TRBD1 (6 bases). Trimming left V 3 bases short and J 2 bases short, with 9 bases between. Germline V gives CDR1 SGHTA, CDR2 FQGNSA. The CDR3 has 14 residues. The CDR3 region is CASSLGAYTDTQYF. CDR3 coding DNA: TGTGCCAGCAGCTTGGGGGCTTACACAGATACGCAGTATTTT.

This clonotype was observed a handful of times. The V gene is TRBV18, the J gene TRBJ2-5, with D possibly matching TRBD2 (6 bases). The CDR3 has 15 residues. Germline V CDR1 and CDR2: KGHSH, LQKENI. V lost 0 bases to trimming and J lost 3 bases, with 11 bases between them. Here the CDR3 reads CASSPPVGGKETQYF. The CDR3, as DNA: TGTGCCAGCTCACCACCAGTCGGCGGGAAAGAGACCCAGTACTTC.

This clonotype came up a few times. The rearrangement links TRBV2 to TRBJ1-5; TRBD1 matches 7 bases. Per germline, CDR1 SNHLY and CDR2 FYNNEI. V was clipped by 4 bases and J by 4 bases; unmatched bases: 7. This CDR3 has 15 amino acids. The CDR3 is CASSALGQPNQPQHF. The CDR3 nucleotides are TGTGCCAGCAGTGCATTGGGACAGCCTAATCAGCCCCAGCATTTT.

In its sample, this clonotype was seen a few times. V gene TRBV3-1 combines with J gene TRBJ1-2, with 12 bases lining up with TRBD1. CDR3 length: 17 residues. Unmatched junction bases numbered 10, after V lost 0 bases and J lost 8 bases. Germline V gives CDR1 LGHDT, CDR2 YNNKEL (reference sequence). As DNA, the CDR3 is TGTGCCAGCAGCCAAGATTCTGGGACAGGGGGCGTCGACGGCTACACCTTC. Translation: CASSQDSGTGGVDGYTF. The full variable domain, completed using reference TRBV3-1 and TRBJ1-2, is DTAVSQTPKYLVTQMGNDKSIKCEQNLGHDTMYWYKQDSKKFLKIMFSYNNKELIINETVPNRFSPKSPDKAHLNLHINSLELGDSAVYFCASSQDSGTGGVDGYTFGSGTRLTVV.

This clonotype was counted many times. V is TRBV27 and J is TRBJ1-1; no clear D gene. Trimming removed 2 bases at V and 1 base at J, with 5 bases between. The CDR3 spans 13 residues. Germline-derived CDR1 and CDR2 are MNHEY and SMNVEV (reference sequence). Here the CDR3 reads CASSLRGNTEAFF. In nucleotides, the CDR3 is TGTGCCAGCAGTTTAAGAGGGAACACTGAAGCTTTCTTT.

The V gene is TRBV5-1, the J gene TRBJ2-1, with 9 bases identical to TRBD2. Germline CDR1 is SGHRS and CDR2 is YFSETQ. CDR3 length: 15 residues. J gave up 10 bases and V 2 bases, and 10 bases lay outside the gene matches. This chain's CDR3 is CASSFTAGGPGEQFF. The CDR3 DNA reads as TGCGCCAGCAGCTTTACGGCGGGAGGGCCGGGCGAGCAGTTCTTC.

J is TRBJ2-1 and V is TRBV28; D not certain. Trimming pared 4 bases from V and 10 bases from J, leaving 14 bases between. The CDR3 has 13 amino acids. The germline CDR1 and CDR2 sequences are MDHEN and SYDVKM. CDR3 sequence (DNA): TGTGCCAGCAGTTACCCTGTGGATACAGAGCAGTTCTTC. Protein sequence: CASSYPVDTEQFF.

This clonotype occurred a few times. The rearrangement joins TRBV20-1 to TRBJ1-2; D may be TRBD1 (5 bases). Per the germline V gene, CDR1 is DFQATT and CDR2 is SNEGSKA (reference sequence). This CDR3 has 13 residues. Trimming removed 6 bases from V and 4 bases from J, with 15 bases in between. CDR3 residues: CSAPPGVAYGYTF. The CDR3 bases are TGCAGTGCCCCTCCGGGGGTAGCCTATGGCTACACCTTC.

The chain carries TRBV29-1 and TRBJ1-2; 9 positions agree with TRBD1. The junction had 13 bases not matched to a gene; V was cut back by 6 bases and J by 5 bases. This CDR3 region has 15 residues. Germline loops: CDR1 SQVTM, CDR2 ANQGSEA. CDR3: CSVAGTGHSLYGYTF. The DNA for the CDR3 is TGCAGCGTAGCAGGGACAGGGCACTCTCTATATGGCTACACCTTC.

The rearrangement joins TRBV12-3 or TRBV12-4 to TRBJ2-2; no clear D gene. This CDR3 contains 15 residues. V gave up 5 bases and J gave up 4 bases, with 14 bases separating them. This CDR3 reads CASSADPAGTGELFF. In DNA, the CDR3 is TGTGCCAGCAGTGCAGACCCCGCAGGCACCGGGGAGCTGTTTTTT.

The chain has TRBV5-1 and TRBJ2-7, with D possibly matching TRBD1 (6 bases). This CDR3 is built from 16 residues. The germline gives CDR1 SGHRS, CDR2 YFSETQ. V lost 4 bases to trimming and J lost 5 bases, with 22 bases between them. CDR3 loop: CASSPGHREPTDEQYF. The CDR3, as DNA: TGCGCCAGCAGCCCGGGACACAGGGAGCCAACCGACGAGCAGTACTTC.

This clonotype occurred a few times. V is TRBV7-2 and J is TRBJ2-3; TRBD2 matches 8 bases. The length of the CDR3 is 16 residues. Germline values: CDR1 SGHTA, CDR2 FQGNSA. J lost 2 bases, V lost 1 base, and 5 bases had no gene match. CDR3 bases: TGTGCCAGCAGCTTAGTGTTAGCGGGGCACACAGATACGCAGTATTTT. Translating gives CASSLVLAGHTDTQYF.

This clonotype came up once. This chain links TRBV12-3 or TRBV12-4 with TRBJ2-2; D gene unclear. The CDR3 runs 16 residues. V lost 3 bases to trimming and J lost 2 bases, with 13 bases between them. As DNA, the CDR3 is TGTGCCAGCAGTTTTACGGATATCTTAAACACCGGGGAGCTGTTTTTT. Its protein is CASSFTDILNTGELFF.

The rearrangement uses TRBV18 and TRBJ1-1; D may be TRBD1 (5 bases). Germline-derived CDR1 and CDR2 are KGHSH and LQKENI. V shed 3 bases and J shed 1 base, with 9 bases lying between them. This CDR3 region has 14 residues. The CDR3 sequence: CASSPQGENTEAFF. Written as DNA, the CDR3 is TGTGCCAGCTCACCGCAGGGAGAGAACACTGAAGCTTTCTTT.

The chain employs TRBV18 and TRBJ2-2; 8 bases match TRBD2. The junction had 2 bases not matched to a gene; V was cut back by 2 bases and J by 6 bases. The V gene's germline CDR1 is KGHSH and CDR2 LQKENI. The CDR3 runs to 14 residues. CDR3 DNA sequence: TGTGCCAGCTCACCAAGCGGGGGTGCCGGGGAGCTGTTTTTT. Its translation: CASSPSGGAGELFF.

For the CDR3, the DNA is TGTGCCAGCAGCTTCCAGGGCACAAATTCACCCCTCCACTTT. Protein sequence: CASSFQGTNSPLHF. The rearrangement uses TRBV7-3 and TRBJ1-6; D possibly corresponds to TRBD1 (5 bases). Trimming took 3 bases from V and 7 from J, leaving 10 bases between them. Germline V gene lookup returns CDR1 SGHTA and CDR2 FQGTGA. CDR3 length equals 14 residues.

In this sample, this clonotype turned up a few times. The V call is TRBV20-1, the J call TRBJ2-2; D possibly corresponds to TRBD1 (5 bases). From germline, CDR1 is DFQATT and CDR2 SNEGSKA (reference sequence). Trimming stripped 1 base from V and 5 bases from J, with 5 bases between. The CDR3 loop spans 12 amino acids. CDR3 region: CSARAGTGELFF. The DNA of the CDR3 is TGCAGTGCTAGAGCAGGGACCGGGGAGCTGTTTTTT.